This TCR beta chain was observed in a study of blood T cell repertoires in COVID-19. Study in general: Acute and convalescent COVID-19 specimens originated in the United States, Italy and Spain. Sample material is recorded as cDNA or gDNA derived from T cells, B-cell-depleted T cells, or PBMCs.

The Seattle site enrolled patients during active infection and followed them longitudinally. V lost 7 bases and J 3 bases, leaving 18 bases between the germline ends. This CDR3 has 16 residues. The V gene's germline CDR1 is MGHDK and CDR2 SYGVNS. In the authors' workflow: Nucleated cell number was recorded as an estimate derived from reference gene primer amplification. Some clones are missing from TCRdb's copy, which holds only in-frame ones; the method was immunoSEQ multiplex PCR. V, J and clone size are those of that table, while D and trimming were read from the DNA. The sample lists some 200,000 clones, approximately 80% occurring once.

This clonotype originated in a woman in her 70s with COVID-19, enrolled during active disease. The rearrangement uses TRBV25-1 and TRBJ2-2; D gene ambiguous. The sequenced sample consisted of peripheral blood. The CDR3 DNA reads TGTGCCAGCACCTCTTTCAGTGGTCCCGACACCGGGGAGCTGTTTTTT. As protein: CASTSFSGPDTGELFF.